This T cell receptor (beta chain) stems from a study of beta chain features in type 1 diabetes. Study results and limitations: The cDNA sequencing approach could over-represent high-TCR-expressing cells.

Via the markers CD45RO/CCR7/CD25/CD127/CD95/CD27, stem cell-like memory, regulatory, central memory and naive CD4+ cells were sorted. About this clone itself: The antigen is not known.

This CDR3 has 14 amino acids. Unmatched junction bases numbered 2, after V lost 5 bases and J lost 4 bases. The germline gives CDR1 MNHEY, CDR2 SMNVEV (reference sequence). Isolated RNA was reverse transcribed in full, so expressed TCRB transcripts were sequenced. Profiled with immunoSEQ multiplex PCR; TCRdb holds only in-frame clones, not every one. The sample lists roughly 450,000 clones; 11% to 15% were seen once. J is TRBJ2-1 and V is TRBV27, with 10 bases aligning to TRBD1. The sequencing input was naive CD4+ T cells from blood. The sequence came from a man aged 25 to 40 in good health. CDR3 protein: CASSRDRGYNEQFF. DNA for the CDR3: TGTGCCAGCAGTCGGGACAGGGGTTACAATGAGCAGTTCTTC.